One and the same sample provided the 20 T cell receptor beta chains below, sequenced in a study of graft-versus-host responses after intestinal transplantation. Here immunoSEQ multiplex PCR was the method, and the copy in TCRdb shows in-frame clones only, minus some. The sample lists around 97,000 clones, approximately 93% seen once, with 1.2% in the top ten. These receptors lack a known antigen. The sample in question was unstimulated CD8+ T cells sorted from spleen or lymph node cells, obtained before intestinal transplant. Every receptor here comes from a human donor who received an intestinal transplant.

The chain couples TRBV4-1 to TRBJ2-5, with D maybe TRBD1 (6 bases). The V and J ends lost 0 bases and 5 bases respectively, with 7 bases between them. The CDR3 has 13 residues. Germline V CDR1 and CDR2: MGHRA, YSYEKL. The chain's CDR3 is CASSQDRGETQYF. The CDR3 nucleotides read TGCGCCAGCAGCCAAGATAGGGGGGAGACCCAGTACTTC.

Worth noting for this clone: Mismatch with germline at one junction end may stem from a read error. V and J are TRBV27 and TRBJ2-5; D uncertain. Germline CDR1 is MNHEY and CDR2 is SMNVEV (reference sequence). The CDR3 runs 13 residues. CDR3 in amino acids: CASSLSTGETQYF. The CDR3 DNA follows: TGTGCCAGCAGCTTATCTACGGGAGAGACCCAGTACTTC.

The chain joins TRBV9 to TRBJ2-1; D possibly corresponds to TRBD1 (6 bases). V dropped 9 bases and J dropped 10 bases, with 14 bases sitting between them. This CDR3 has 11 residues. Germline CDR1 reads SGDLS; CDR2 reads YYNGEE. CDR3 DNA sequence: TGTGCCATGGGGGCCCCCCGGGAGCAGTTCTTC. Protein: CAMGAPREQFF.

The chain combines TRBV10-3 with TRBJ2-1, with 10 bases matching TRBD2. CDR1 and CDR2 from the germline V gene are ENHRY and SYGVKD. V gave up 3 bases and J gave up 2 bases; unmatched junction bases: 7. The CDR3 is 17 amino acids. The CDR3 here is CAISETGSGGAYNEQFF. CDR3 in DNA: TGTGCCATCAGTGAAACTGGAAGCGGGGGGGCCTACAATGAGCAGTTCTTC.

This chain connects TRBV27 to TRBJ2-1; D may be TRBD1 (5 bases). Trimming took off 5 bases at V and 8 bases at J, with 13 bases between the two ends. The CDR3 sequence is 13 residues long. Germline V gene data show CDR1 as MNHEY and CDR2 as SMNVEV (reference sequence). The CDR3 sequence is CASSPWEGDEQFF. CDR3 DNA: TGTGCCAGCAGTCCATGGGAAGGGGATGAGCAGTTCTTC.

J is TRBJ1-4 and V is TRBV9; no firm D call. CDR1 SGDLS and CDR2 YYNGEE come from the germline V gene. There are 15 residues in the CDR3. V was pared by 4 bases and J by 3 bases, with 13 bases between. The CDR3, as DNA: TGTGCCAGCAGCCCCGAGAGCAGTTCTAATGAAAAACTGTTTTTT. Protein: CASSPESSSNEKLFF.

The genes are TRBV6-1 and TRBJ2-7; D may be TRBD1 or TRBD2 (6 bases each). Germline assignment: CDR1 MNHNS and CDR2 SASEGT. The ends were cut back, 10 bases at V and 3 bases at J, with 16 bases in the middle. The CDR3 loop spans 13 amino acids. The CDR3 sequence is CAMRGEPSYEQYF. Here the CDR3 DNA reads TGTGCCATGAGGGGGGAACCAAGCTACGAGCAGTACTTC.

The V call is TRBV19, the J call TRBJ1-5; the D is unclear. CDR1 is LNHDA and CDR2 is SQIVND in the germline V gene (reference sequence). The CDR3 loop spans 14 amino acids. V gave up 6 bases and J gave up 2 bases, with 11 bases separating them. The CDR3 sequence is CASRLDGGNQPQHF. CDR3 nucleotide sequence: TGTGCCAGTAGATTGGACGGAGGCAATCAGCCCCAGCATTTT.

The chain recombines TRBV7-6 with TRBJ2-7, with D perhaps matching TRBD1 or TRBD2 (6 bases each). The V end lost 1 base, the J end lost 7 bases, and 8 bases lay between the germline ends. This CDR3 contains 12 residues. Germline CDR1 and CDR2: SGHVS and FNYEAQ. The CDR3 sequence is CASSLGGGEQYF. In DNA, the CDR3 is TGTGCCAGCAGCTTAGGAGGGGGGGAGCAGTACTTC.

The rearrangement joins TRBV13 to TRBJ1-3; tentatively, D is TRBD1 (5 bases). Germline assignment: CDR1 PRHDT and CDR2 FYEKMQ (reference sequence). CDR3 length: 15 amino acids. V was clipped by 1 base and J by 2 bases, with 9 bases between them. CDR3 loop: CASSLDRGTGNTIYF. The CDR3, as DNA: TGTGCCAGCAGCTTAGATCGGGGGACTGGAAACACCATATATTTT.

The CDR3 DNA reads TGCGCCAGCTTTGGCGGGGGTCAATCTATAGAAGCTTTCTTT. It yields the protein CASFGGGQSIEAFF. This chain connects TRBV4-1 to TRBJ1-1; D might be TRBD1 (5 bases). Germline V gene lookup returns CDR1 MGHRA and CDR2 YSYEKL. V shed 8 bases and J shed 8 bases, with 21 bases lying between them. The CDR3 totals 14 residues.

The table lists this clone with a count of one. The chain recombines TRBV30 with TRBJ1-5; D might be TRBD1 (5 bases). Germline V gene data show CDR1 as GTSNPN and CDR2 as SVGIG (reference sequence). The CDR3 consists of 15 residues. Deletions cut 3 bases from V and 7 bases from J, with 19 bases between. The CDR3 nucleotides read TGTGCCTGGAGCAGGGACGGCCCCTATGGACAGCCCCAGCATTTT. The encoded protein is CAWSRDGPYGQPQHF. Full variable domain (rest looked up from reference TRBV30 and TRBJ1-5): SQTIHQWPATLVQPVGSPLSLECTVEGTSNPNLYWYRQAAGRGLQLLFYSVGIGQISSEVPQNLSASRPQDRQFILSSKKLLLSDSGFYLCAWSRDGPYGQPQHFGDGTRLSIL.

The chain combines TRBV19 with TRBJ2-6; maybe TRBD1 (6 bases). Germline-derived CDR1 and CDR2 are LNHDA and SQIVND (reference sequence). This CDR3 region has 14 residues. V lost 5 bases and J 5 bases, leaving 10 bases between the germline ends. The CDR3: CASSLGQWANVLTF. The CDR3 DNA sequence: TGTGCCAGTAGTTTAGGACAGTGGGCCAACGTCCTGACTTTC.

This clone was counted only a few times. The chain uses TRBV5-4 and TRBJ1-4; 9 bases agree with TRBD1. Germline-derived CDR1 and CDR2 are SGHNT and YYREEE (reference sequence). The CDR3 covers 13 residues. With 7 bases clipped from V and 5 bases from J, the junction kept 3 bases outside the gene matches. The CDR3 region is CASRGQGNEKLFF. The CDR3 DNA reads TGTGCCAGCCGGGGACAGGGAAATGAAAAACTGTTTTTT.

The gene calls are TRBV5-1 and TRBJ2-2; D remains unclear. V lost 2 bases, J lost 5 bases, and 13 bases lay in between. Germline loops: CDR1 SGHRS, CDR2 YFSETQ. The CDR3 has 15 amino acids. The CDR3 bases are TGCGCCAGCAGCTTTGAGCACCTAAGGACCGGGGAGCTGTTTTTT. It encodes CASSFEHLRTGELFF.

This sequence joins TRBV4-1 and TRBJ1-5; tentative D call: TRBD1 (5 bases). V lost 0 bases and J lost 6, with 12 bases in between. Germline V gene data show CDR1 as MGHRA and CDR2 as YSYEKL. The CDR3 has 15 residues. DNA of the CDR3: TGCGCCAGCAGCCAAGATGAAGAGGGGATTCAGCCCCAGCATTTT. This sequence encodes CASSQDEEGIQPQHF.

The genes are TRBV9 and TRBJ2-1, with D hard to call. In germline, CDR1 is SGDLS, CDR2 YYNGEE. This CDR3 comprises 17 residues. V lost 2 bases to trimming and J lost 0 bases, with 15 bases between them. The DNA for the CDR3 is TGTGCCAGCAGCGTTTGGTCCGGGCCCTCCTCCTACAATGAGCAGTTCTTC. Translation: CASSVWSGPSSYNEQFF. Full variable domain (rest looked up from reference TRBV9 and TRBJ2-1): DSGVTQTPKHLITATGQRVTLRCSPRSGDLSVYWYQQSLDQGLQFLIQYYNGEERAKGNILERFSAQQFPDLHSELNLSSLELGDSALYFCASSVWSGPSSYNEQFFGPGTRLTVL.

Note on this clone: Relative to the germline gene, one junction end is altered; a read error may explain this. In DNA form, the CDR3 reads TGCGCCAGCAGCCCATTAGGGGGAGTAGGCGGGCAGTACTTT. It specifies CASSPLGGVGGQYF. This chain connects TRBV4-1 to TRBJ2-7; a weak D match, TRBD1 (6 bases). This CDR3 region has 14 residues. From germline, CDR1 is MGHRA and CDR2 YSYEKL.

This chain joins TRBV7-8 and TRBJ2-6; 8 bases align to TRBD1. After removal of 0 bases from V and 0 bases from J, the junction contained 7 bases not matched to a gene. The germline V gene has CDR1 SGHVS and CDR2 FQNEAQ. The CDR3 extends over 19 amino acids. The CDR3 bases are TGTGCCAGCAGCTTAGCGCGGGACAGGACAAACTCTGGGGCCAACGTCCTGACTTTC. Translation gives CASSLARDRTNSGANVLTF. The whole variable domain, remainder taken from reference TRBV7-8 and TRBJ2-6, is GAGVSQSPRYKVAKRGQDVALRCDPISGHVSLFWYQQALGQGPEFLTYFQNEAQLDKSGLPSDRFFAERPEGSVSTLKIQRTQQEDSAVYLCASSLARDRTNSGANVLTFGAGSRLTVL.

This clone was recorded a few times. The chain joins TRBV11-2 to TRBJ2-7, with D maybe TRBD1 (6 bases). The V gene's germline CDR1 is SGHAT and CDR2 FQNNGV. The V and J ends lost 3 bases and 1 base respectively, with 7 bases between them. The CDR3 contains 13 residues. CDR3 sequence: CASSFGQSYEQYF. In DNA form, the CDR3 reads TGTGCCAGCAGCTTCGGACAGTCCTACGAGCAGTACTTC.